A selection of T cell receptor beta chains follows, all from one sample in a study of blood T cell repertoires in COVID-19. The protocol was immunoSEQ multiplex PCR, while the TCRdb copy is restricted to in-frame clones and leaves out a portion. The sample records some 350,000 clones, almost 90% being singletons. Sequences were obtained from peripheral blood. The receptors shown here come from a man aged 18 to 29 with active or convalescent COVID-19. The CDR3 runs from the conserved cysteine through the conserved F or W. The order of the fields is clone size, J gene, D gene, V gene, CDR3 protein, CDR3 DNA. D genes are given only for firm matches. The listing skips clone size in some rows; elsewhere it reads once, few, many or a size class.

clone_size: -
j_call: TRBJ2-2
d_call: TRBD1
v_call: TRBV19
cdr3_aa: CASKTGVFTGELFF
cdr3_nt: TGTGCCAGTAAGACAGGGGTTTTCACCGGGGAGCTGTTTTTT

clone_size: -
j_call: TRBJ1-4
d_call: -
v_call: TRBV6-6
cdr3_aa: CASSYSATGVWRLFF
cdr3_nt: TGTGCCAGCAGTTACTCAGCTACTGGAGTGTGGAGACTGTTTTTT

clone_size: -
j_call: TRBJ2-7
d_call: -
v_call: TRBV7-9
cdr3_aa: CASSSPAAGYYEQYF
cdr3_nt: TGTGCCAGCAGCTCCCCCGCGGCAGGGTACTACGAGCAGTACTTC

clone_size: -
j_call: TRBJ2-5
d_call: -
v_call: TRBV7-2
cdr3_aa: CASSLGRQTQYF
cdr3_nt: TGTGCCAGCAGCCTAGGCAGGCAGACCCAGTACTTC

clone_size: -
j_call: TRBJ1-1
d_call: -
v_call: TRBV7-9
cdr3_aa: CASRYPARTGNTEAFF
cdr3_nt: TGTGCCAGCAGATACCCGGCGAGAACGGGGAACACTGAAGCTTTCTTT

clone_size: -
j_call: TRBJ1-1
d_call: -
v_call: TRBV19
cdr3_aa: CASSITGFNTEAFF
cdr3_nt: TGTGCCAGTAGTATCACAGGGTTTAACACTGAAGCTTTCTTT

clone_size: -
j_call: TRBJ2-7
d_call: TRBD1
v_call: TRBV15
cdr3_aa: CATSRGGTGFNEQYF
cdr3_nt: TGTGCCACCAGCAGGGGCGGGACAGGGTTCAACGAGCAGTACTTC

clone_size: -
j_call: TRBJ1-1
d_call: -
v_call: TRBV7-6
cdr3_aa: CASSSPGQGYTEAFF
cdr3_nt: TGTGCCAGCAGCTCTCCGGGGCAGGGGTACACTGAAGCTTTCTTT

clone_size: -
j_call: TRBJ2-1
d_call: -
v_call: TRBV4-3
cdr3_aa: CASSQADSASYNEQFF
cdr3_nt: TGCGCCAGCAGCCAAGCCGACTCAGCCTCCTACAATGAGCAGTTCTTC

clone_size: -
j_call: TRBJ2-3
d_call: TRBD1
v_call: TRBV5-5
cdr3_aa: CASSFTGESTDTQYF
cdr3_nt: TGTGCCAGCAGCTTCACAGGGGAAAGCACAGATACGCAGTATTTT

clone_size: -
j_call: TRBJ2-2
d_call: -
v_call: TRBV28
cdr3_aa: CASRHRVTGELFF
cdr3_nt: TGTGCCAGCAGACACAGAGTTACCGGGGAGCTGTTTTTT

clone_size: -
j_call: TRBJ2-7
d_call: -
v_call: TRBV6-5
cdr3_aa: CASSYARGYEQYF
cdr3_nt: TGTGCCAGCAGTTACGCTCGGGGCTACGAGCAGTACTTC

clone_size: -
j_call: TRBJ2-3
d_call: TRBD2
v_call: TRBV4-1
cdr3_aa: CASKPAGASTDTQYF
cdr3_nt: TGCGCCAGCAAACCAGCGGGGGCCTCCACAGATACGCAGTATTTT

clone_size: -
j_call: TRBJ1-1
d_call: -
v_call: TRBV19
cdr3_aa: CAVRDSGWNTEAFF
cdr3_nt: TGTGCCGTTAGGGACTCGGGGTGGAACACTGAAGCTTTCTTT

clone_size: -
j_call: TRBJ1-3
d_call: -
v_call: TRBV19
cdr3_aa: CASSIGRQGRSSGNTIYF
cdr3_nt: TGTGCCAGTAGTATTGGTCGGCAGGGCCGAAGCTCTGGAAACACCATATATTTT

clone_size: once
j_call: TRBJ2-6
d_call: -
v_call: TRBV19
cdr3_aa: CASKPIEGANVLTF
cdr3_nt: TGTGCCAGTAAGCCCATCGAAGGGGCCAACGTCCTGACTTTC

clone_size: -
j_call: TRBJ2-5
d_call: -
v_call: TRBV19
cdr3_aa: CASSIAGQETQYF
cdr3_nt: TGTGCCAGTAGTATAGCAGGACAAGAGACCCAGTACTTC

clone_size: -
j_call: TRBJ2-3
d_call: -
v_call: TRBV3-1/TRBV3-2
cdr3_aa: CASSHSTSRRQYF
cdr3_nt: TGTGCCAGCAGCCATAGTACTAGTCGGCGGCAGTATTTT

clone_size: -
j_call: TRBJ1-5
d_call: -
v_call: TRBV18
cdr3_aa: CASSPRNLVGALGNQPQHF
cdr3_nt: TGTGCCAGCTCACCACGGAACCTTGTAGGGGCCTTAGGCAATCAGCCCCAGCATTTT

clone_size: -
j_call: TRBJ2-7
d_call: TRBD1
v_call: TRBV9
cdr3_aa: CASSVDGTAYEQYF
cdr3_nt: TGTGCCAGCAGCGTAGATGGGACAGCCTACGAGCAGTACTTC

clone_size: once
j_call: TRBJ2-7
d_call: -
v_call: TRBV28
cdr3_aa: CASSTNIIDEQYF
cdr3_nt: TGTGCCAGCAGCACTAATATTATCGACGAGCAGTACTTC

clone_size: -
j_call: TRBJ1-2
d_call: -
v_call: TRBV20-1
cdr3_aa: CSAPRGPSYTF
cdr3_nt: TGCAGTGCTCCGCGGGGGCCGAGCTACACCTTC

clone_size: -
j_call: TRBJ1-1
d_call: TRBD1
v_call: TRBV27
cdr3_aa: CASSFLLTGVDRTEAFF
cdr3_nt: TGTGCCAGCAGTTTTCTCCTGACAGGGGTGGACAGGACTGAAGCTTTCTTT

clone_size: -
j_call: TRBJ2-2
d_call: -
v_call: TRBV18
cdr3_aa: CASSRGPGVRTGELFF
cdr3_nt: TGTGCCAGCTCACGGGGACCGGGAGTCCGGACCGGGGAGCTGTTTTTT

clone_size: -
j_call: TRBJ2-7
d_call: TRBD2
v_call: TRBV7-2
cdr3_aa: CASSFASGVSYEQYF
cdr3_nt: TGTGCCAGCAGCTTTGCTAGCGGGGTCTCCTACGAGCAGTACTTC

clone_size: once
j_call: TRBJ1-4
d_call: -
v_call: TRBV18
cdr3_aa: CASSPQARTGEKLFF
cdr3_nt: TGTGCCAGCTCACCACAGGCCAGGACGGGGGAAAAACTGTTTTTT

clone_size: few
j_call: TRBJ2-7
d_call: TRBD2
v_call: TRBV7-7
cdr3_aa: CASSLGPRGGSSYEQYF
cdr3_nt: TGTGCTAGCAGCTTAGGACCTCGGGGCGGGAGCTCCTACGAGCAGTACTTC

clone_size: few
j_call: TRBJ2-2
d_call: TRBD2
v_call: TRBV14
cdr3_aa: CASSLAGVATGELFF
cdr3_nt: TGTGCCAGCAGCCTAGCGGGAGTGGCGACCGGGGAGCTGTTTTTT

clone_size: once
j_call: TRBJ2-7
d_call: -
v_call: TRBV5-6
cdr3_aa: CASSYRGGLSYEQYF
cdr3_nt: TGTGCCAGCAGCTACCGCGGGGGCCTCTCCTACGAGCAGTACTTC

clone_size: -
j_call: TRBJ2-5
d_call: TRBD1
v_call: TRBV5-1
cdr3_aa: CASSPRDRGLGETQYF
cdr3_nt: TGCGCCAGCAGCCCCCGGGACAGGGGGCTGGGCGAGACCCAGTACTTC

clone_size: -
j_call: TRBJ2-7
d_call: -
v_call: TRBV11-2
cdr3_aa: CASSLDLGVYEQYF
cdr3_nt: TGTGCCAGCAGCTTAGATCTAGGGGTCTACGAGCAGTACTTC